These T cell receptor beta chains were read from a single sample in a study of blood T cell repertoires in COVID-19. Assay used: immunoSEQ multiplex PCR; TCRdb lists only in-frame clones, some missing. The sample records approximately 340,000 clones, approximately 90% being singletons. The sample comprised peripheral blood. Receptor source: a young man with COVID-19, enrolled during active disease. The CDR3 runs from the conserved cysteine through the conserved F or W. A D gene is named only where the DNA matches it firmly. Clone size is shown for a subset of rows, as once, few, many or a class of expanded clone.

TRBJ1-6,12,.,TRBV12-3/TRBV12-4,once,TGTGCCAGCAAGAGCGGGGATTCACCCCTCCACTTT,CASKSGDSPLHF
TRBJ1-1,17,.,TRBV18,few,TGTGCCAGCTCACCTACCTTTGGAGAGGGCTTGGCCACTGAAGCTTTCTTT,CASSPTFGEGLATEAFF
TRBJ1-2,15,TRBD1,TRBV4-3,.,TGCGCCAGCAGCCCGGGACAGGAGGGAAACTATGGCTACACCTTC,CASSPGQEGNYGYTF
TRBJ2-7,13,TRBD2,TRBV7-3,.,TGTGCCATCCCAGGCGGGAGGGGGGACGAGCAGTACTTC,CAIPGGRGDEQYF
TRBJ1-2,14,.,TRBV5-4,.,TGTGCCAGCAGCTTACAGGGATATGACTATGGCTACACCTTC,CASSLQGYDYGYTF
TRBJ2-7,14,TRBD1,TRBV2,.,TGTGCCACCCCTCAGGACAGGAGCATCTACGAGCAGTACTTC,CATPQDRSIYEQYF
TRBJ1-2,14,TRBD1,TRBV19,many,TGTGCCAGTAGAGGGACAGGCCTTAACTATGGCTACACCTTC,CASRGTGLNYGYTF
TRBJ2-5,17,TRBD1,TRBV4-1,.,TGCGCCAGCAGCCAAGTATATCGGGGGACAGGGAGGGAGACCCAGTACTTC,CASSQVYRGTGRETQYF
TRBJ2-7,15,TRBD1,TRBV15,.,TGTGCCACCAGCAGAGGAACAGGGGGCTCTTACGAGCAGTACTTC,CATSRGTGGSYEQYF
TRBJ2-5,19,.,TRBV28,.,TGTGCCAAGAGCAGTTTATTGGTACTAGGTCTGGCAGATCAAGAGACCCAGTACTTC,CAKSSLLVLGLADQETQYF
TRBJ1-1,15,.,TRBV25-1,.,TGTGCCAGCAGTGAATTAACAGCCATGAACACTGAAGCTTTCTTT,CASSELTAMNTEAFF
TRBJ2-1,20,TRBD2,TRBV7-2,.,TGTGCCAGCAGCTTAGCGCCCTCTCAACTAGCGGCCAGCTCCTACAATGAGCAGTTCTTC,CASSLAPSQLAASSYNEQFF
TRBJ1-1,14,.,TRBV6-5,.,TGTGCCAGCAGTTACGGACACTTGAACACTGAAGCTTTCTTT,CASSYGHLNTEAFF
TRBJ2-1,15,.,TRBV5-1,few,TGCGCCAGCAGCTTTGGACAGAGCTCCTACAATGAGCAGTTCTTC,CASSFGQSSYNEQFF
TRBJ2-3,14,TRBD2,TRBV27,once,TGTGCCAGCAGTTGGGCGGGAGCTATCGCTACGCAGTATTTT,CASSWAGAIATQYF
TRBJ2-7,14,TRBD1,TRBV3-1/TRBV3-2,.,TGTGCCAGCAGCCAAGGACAGGGTACCTACGAGCAGTACTTC,CASSQGQGTYEQYF
TRBJ2-5,14,.,TRBV9,.,TGTGCCAGCACTTCTGGGGGCAGGGAAGAGACCCAGTACTTC,CASTSGGREETQYF
TRBJ1-6,15,TRBD1,TRBV6-5,once,TGTGCCAGCAGACTCGGGACAGACTATAATTCACCCCTCCACTTT,CASRLGTDYNSPLHF
TRBJ2-5,16,TRBD2,TRBV28,.,TGTGCCAGCAGTGTCGATCTAGCGGGAGGGCCGGAGACCCAGTACTTC,CASSVDLAGGPETQYF
TRBJ2-5,20,.,TRBV6-2/TRBV6-3,.,TGTGCCAGCAGTTACTCGAGGCTAGCGCCTCCTTTTATTAACCAAGAGACCCAGTACTTC,CASSYSRLAPPFINQETQYF
TRBJ1-1,14,.,TRBV24-1,.,TGTGCCACCAGTGATTTTTCAGGGCCCACTGAAGCTTTCTTT,CATSDFSGPTEAFF
TRBJ1-5,17,.,TRBV6-2/TRBV6-3,.,TGTGCCAGCAGTTACAGGAGGGGGGGATATAGCAATCAGCCCCAGCATTTT,CASSYRRGGYSNQPQHF
TRBJ1-5,15,TRBD1,TRBV19,.,TGTGCCAGTAGTATCAGGGGGGATAGCAATCAGCCCCAGCATTTT,CASSIRGDSNQPQHF
TRBJ1-4,15,TRBD1,TRBV9,.,TGTGCCAGCAGCCTAAGACAGGGTCCTAATGAAAAACTGTTTTTT,CASSLRQGPNEKLFF
TRBJ2-2,15,.,TRBV6-5,once,TGTGCCAGCAGTTTCGACAGGTCGAACACCGGGGAGCTGTTTTTT,CASSFDRSNTGELFF
TRBJ2-3,13,TRBD1,TRBV2,.,TGTGCTGCTTCCCGGGACAGGGAAGATACGCAGTATTTT,CAASRDREDTQYF
TRBJ2-2,12,.,TRBV11-3,once,TGTGCCAGCAGCTTTAATGCCGGGGAGCTGTTTTTT,CASSFNAGELFF
TRBJ2-4,17,TRBD2,TRBV7-2,.,TGTGCCAGCAGCACCCCGGGACTAGCGTATGCCAAAAACATTCAGTACTTC,CASSTPGLAYAKNIQYF
TRBJ1-4,15,.,TRBV4-3,.,TGCGCCAGCAGCCCTACCTCTGCAATTAATGAAAAACTGTTTTTT,CASSPTSAINEKLFF
TRBJ2-3,14,TRBD2,TRBV5-1,.,TGCGCCAGCAGCGGGGGGGAGAACACAGATACGCAGTATTTT,CASSGGENTDTQYF
TRBJ2-2,15,TRBD2,TRBV12-5,.,TGTGCTAGTGGTTTGGGGACTAGCCTATCCGGGGAGCTGTTTTTT,CASGLGTSLSGELFF
TRBJ2-2,15,.,TRBV7-2,.,TGTGCCAGCAACGTCCACGAGGGGAACACCGGGGAGCTGTTTTTT,CASNVHEGNTGELFF
TRBJ2-7,15,TRBD2,TRBV19,.,TGTGCCAGTAGTATAAAGCGGGGGGGCTGGGACGAGCAGTACTTC,CASSIKRGGWDEQYF
TRBJ1-4,15,.,TRBV28,.,TGTGCCAGCAGTAAGGACAGTGCAACTAATGAAAAACTGTTTTTT,CASSKDSATNEKLFF
TRBJ1-5,12,.,TRBV2,.,TGTGCCAGCAACCGGGGCAATCAGCCCCAGCATTTT,CASNRGNQPQHF
TRBJ2-1,17,.,TRBV4-3,.,TGCGCCAGCAGCCAATGGCTAGACAGGTCCGGGGGGAATGAGCAGTTCTTC,CASSQWLDRSGGNEQFF
TRBJ1-4,14,.,TRBV2,once,TGTGCCAGCAGTGTTCTAACTACTAATGAAAAACTGTTTTTT,CASSVLTTNEKLFF
TRBJ2-7,13,TRBD2,TRBV19,.,TGTGCCAGTAGTACCGGACTAGCTTACGAGCAGTACTTC,CASSTGLAYEQYF
TRBJ2-2,16,.,TRBV5-8,.,TGTGCCAGCAGCTTGTGGGCAGGGGAAAACACCGGGGAGCTGTTTTTT,CASSLWAGENTGELFF
TRBJ2-5,15,.,TRBV9,once,TGTGCCAGCAGCGTAGAACCAGGGGTGCGAGAGACCCAGTACTTC,CASSVEPGVRETQYF